The 7 T cell receptor beta chains reported below all come from one sample, sequenced in a study of a mutant IDH1 vaccine in newly diagnosed glioma. Described time point: week 5, during vaccination. Vaccination comprised doses that each held 300 ug of mutant IDH1 20-mer peptide, plus topical imiquimod. The repertoire was sequenced with immunoSEQ multiplex PCR; TCRdb's copy has only in-frame clones and lacks some. The profile shows about 30,000 clones, approximately 80% of them singletons. These receptors' targets are unknown. Sequenced here: PBMCs, sampled from a glioma patient whose treatment included an IDH1 peptide vaccine. The receptors come from a man in his thirties or forties with glioma.

V is TRBV12-5 and J is TRBJ1-1; TRBD1 agrees at 8 bases. The CDR3 is 15 amino acids. With V trimmed by 1 base and J by 4 bases, 5 bases remained unmatched. The germline V gene has CDR1 LGHNT and CDR2 FRNRAP. The chain's CDR3 is CASGLGQGAGTEAFF. The CDR3 nucleotides are TGTGCTAGTGGTTTGGGGCAGGGGGCTGGCACTGAAGCTTTCTTT.

The CDR3 is CASSPRTENTGELFF. CDR3 DNA: TGTGCCAGTAGTCCGCGGACAGAGAACACCGGGGAGCTGTTTTTT. The genes are TRBV19 and TRBJ2-2, with D perhaps matching TRBD1 (6 bases). The V and J ends lost 5 bases and 1 base respectively, with 11 bases between them. This CDR3 comprises 15 residues. Per germline, CDR1 LNHDA and CDR2 SQIVND (reference sequence). The full variable domain, with the rest looked up from reference TRBV19 and TRBJ2-2, is DGGITQSPKYLFRKEGQNVTLSCEQNLNHDAMYWYRQDPGQGLRLIYYSQIVNDFQKGDIAEGYSVSREKKESFPLTVTSAQKNPTAFYLCASSPRTENTGELFFGEGSRLTVL.

This clone occurred a few times. The rearrangement links TRBV30 to TRBJ1-1; D not certain. This CDR3 region has 15 residues. Germline-derived CDR1 and CDR2 are GTSNPN and SVGIG (reference sequence). Trimming took 3 bases from V and 0 from J, leaving 14 bases between them. The DNA for the CDR3 is TGTGCCTGGAGCGAATCCAGAGGAATGAACACTGAAGCTTTCTTT. Amino acid sequence: CAWSESRGMNTEAFF.

The chain carries TRBV7-8 and TRBJ2-5; 8 nucleotides agree with TRBD2. J gave up 5 bases and V 1 base, and 9 bases lay outside the gene matches. The CDR3 is made up of 16 amino acids. CDR1 and CDR2 from the germline V gene are SGHVS and FQNEAQ. CDR3: CASSLDGGPGGETQYF. In nucleotides, the CDR3 is TGTGCCAGCAGCTTAGACGGAGGGCCGGGGGGGGAGACCCAGTACTTC.

The chain couples TRBV6-6 to TRBJ1-1; D call uncertain. V was pared by 0 bases and J by 1 base, with 12 bases between. CDR1 is MNHNY, CDR2 SVGAGI, per germline (reference sequence). This CDR3 spans 16 amino acids. The CDR3 nucleotides read TGTGCCAGCAGTTACTCGATTAAAACGCCGAACACTGAAGCTTTCTTT. Translating it yields CASSYSIKTPNTEAFF.

V and J are TRBV19 and TRBJ1-4; a weak D match, TRBD1 (5 bases). The CDR3 contains 13 residues. Germline values: CDR1 LNHDA, CDR2 SQIVND (reference sequence). The V gene lost 3 bases and the J gene lost 5 bases, with 7 bases spanning the gap. In DNA, the CDR3 is TGTGCCAGTAGTATGTGGGGGAATGAAAAACTGTTTTTT. This translates into CASSMWGNEKLFF.

This clone was recorded only once. The rearrangement links TRBV5-1 to TRBJ2-7; TRBD1 matches 7 bases. The CDR3 is 12 amino acids. V shed 3 bases, J shed 7 bases, and the junction held 4 bases outside the gene matches. CDR1 is SGHRS, CDR2 YFSETQ, per germline. The CDR3 sequence: CASSYRQGEQYF. CDR3 nucleotide sequence: TGCGCCAGCAGCTATCGACAGGGTGAGCAGTACTTC.